These T cell receptor beta chains were read from a single sample in a study of long-term antiretroviral therapy in people with HIV. Sequencing used immunoSEQ multiplex PCR; TCRdb keeps in-frame clones, though not all of them. This table has 20,000 or so clones, more than 75% appearing once. Sequencing used unsorted PBMCs, obtained 0.2 years before starting antiretroviral therapy. These TCRs come from a man aged 18 to 30 with HIV. Each CDR3 is given with its conserved first and last residue. D genes are given only for firm matches. Not every row has a clone size; where given, it reads once, few, many or a size class.

>.|TRBV9|.|TRBJ1-1
TGTGCCAGCAGCGTCGACGGGGGAATTGAAGCTTTCTTT
CASSVDGGIEAFF
>TRBD1|TRBV6-9|.|TRBJ1-2
TGTGCCAGCAGTTACAGCCCAGGGGGTGGCTACACCTTC
CASSYSPGGGYTF
>.|TRBV4-1|few|TRBJ2-6
TGCGCCAGCAGCCATGGCTCGGGGGCCAACGTCCTGACTTTC
CASSHGSGANVLTF
>TRBD2|TRBV19|few|TRBJ2-7
TGTGCCAGTAGATCGTCGGGGGGCTCCTACGAGCAGTACTTC
CASRSSGGSYEQYF
>.|TRBV6-5|once|TRBJ2-7
TGTGCCAGCAGCCCCTTGGCCGGGACCTACGAGCAGTACTTC
CASSPLAGTYEQYF
>TRBD1|TRBV4-3|once|TRBJ2-7
TGCGCCAGCAGCTTCAGGACAGGGGGACGCGAGCAGTACTTC
CASSFRTGGREQYF
>.|TRBV18|.|TRBJ1-6
TGTGCCAGCTCACCCGACGGGAGCTCCTATAATTCACCCCTCCACTTT
CASSPDGSSYNSPLHF
>TRBD1|TRBV4-2|.|TRBJ1-4
TGTGCCAGCAGCCACCGGACAGGGGGCGAAAAACTGTTTTTT
CASSHRTGGEKLFF
>.|TRBV4-3|.|TRBJ2-3
TGCGCCAGCAGCCAAGAAGACGGGGCGGTGGATACGCAGTATTTT
CASSQEDGAVDTQYF
>.|TRBV13|.|TRBJ1-1
TGTGCCAGCAGCTTAACCGGAGACACTGAAGCTTTCTTT
CASSLTGDTEAFF
>.|TRBV2|.|TRBJ1-5
TGTGCCAGCAGTGACTCTCATGTCCTCGGGGTAGATCAGCCCCAGCATTTT
CASSDSHVLGVDQPQHF
>TRBD2|TRBV7-2|.|TRBJ2-7
TGTGCCAGCAGCTTTATAGCGGGGACCTACGAGCAGTACTTC
CASSFIAGTYEQYF
>.|TRBV5-1|.|TRBJ1-5
TGCGCCAGCAGCTTGAGAGGGGATGAGCCCCAGCATTTT
CASSLRGDEPQHF
>.|TRBV19|few|TRBJ1-1
TGTGCCAGTAGTTCGAACGAGGAACGCACTGAAGCTTTCTTT
CASSSNEERTEAFF
>.|TRBV27|.|TRBJ2-1
TGTGCCAGCAGTCCTACGACGTCCTTCTACAATGAGCAGTTCTTC
CASSPTTSFYNEQFF
>.|TRBV2|.|TRBJ2-7
TGTGCCAGCACCACCGGACCGGGACTCGAAAACGAGCAGTACTTC
CASTTGPGLENEQYF
>.|TRBV7-2|.|TRBJ1-3
TGTGCCAGCAGCCAGGGGACATCTCGAAACACCATATATTTT
CASSQGTSRNTIYF
>.|TRBV7-9|.|TRBJ2-1
TGTGCCAGCAGCCCTGGAGTACTCTTC
CASSPGVLF
>.|TRBV25-1|.|TRBJ1-3
TGTGCCAGCCGGGAGTCTGGAAACACCATATATTTT
CASRESGNTIYF
>TRBD1|TRBV7-2|.|TRBJ1-6
TGTGCCAGCAGCTTTGACAGGGGGTATAATTCACCCCTCCACTTT
CASSFDRGYNSPLHF
>.|TRBV29-1|.|TRBJ1-2
TGCAGCGTTACCCCCGGGGCGAGAGGAGGCTACACCTTC
CSVTPGARGGYTF
>.|TRBV10-3|.|TRBJ2-1
TGTGCCATCAGTGAGTCGGGGAGAGCTCAGCTTTACAATGAGCAGTTCTTC
CAISESGRAQLYNEQFF
>.|TRBV6-6|.|TRBJ1-1
TGTGCCAGCAGCTCCGATATTCCTGAAGCTTTCTTT
CASSSDIPEAFF
>.|TRBV29-1|once|TRBJ2-1
TGCAGCGGAACCCACAGGGCCTCCTACAATGAGCAGTTCTTC
CSGTHRASYNEQFF
>.|TRBV27|.|TRBJ1-5
TGTGCCAGCAGGACGATCCAGGGAAAAAGCAATCAGCCCCAGCATTTT
CASRTIQGKSNQPQHF
>.|TRBV30|.|TRBJ2-1
TGTGCCTGGAGTACTAACAATGAGCAGTTCTTC
CAWSTNNEQFF
>.|TRBV15|.|TRBJ2-6
TGTGCCACCAGCAGAGCTGGGTCTGGGGCCAACGTCCTGACTTTC
CATSRAGSGANVLTF
>.|TRBV2|.|TRBJ2-2
TGTGCCAGCAGTGACCGGACAGATACATCGCCCGGGGAGCTGTTTTTT
CASSDRTDTSPGELFF
>.|TRBV6-5|.|TRBJ1-2
TGTGCCAGCAGTTACTCTTCAGCATATGGCTACACCTTC
CASSYSSAYGYTF
>.|TRBV7-9|.|TRBJ1-5
TGTGCCAGCAGCTTAGGCACCCAGCCCCAGCATTTT
CASSLGTQPQHF
>TRBD2|TRBV6-5|.|TRBJ2-1
TGTGCCAGCACTCCTACTAGCGGGGGTAATGAGCAGTTCTTC
CASTPTSGGNEQFF
>.|TRBV25-1|.|TRBJ1-1
TGTGCCAGCACCGACCTTTTTAGACAAGAAGCTTTCTTT
CASTDLFRQEAFF
>TRBD2|TRBV7-2|.|TRBJ2-1
TGTGCCAGCAGCCGGGGACTAGCGGGAGAGGATCAGTTCTTC
CASSRGLAGEDQFF
>.|TRBV14|few|TRBJ1-2
TGTGCCAGCAGCCAAGGATTAGCAGGGAGGTATGGCTACACCTTC
CASSQGLAGRYGYTF
>TRBD2|TRBV6-1|.|TRBJ2-3
TGTGCCAGCAATCAGGCTAGCGGGAGCATAGATACGCAGTATTTT
CASNQASGSIDTQYF
>.|TRBV7-9|.|TRBJ2-3
TGTGCCAGCAGCTTCTACCCGGGTAGTAGCACAGATACGCAGTATTTT
CASSFYPGSSTDTQYF
>.|TRBV5-1|.|TRBJ2-3
TGCGCCAGCAAGGGGGAGGGCACAGATACGCAGTATTTT
CASKGEGTDTQYF
>.|TRBV7-9|.|TRBJ2-7
TGTGCCAGCAGCTTCGGGGGTTCCTACGAGCAGTACTTC
CASSFGGSYEQYF
>.|TRBV7-9|few|TRBJ1-6
TGTGCCAGCAGTACCGAACAGGGATTCAATTCACCCCTCCACTTT
CASSTEQGFNSPLHF
>TRBD2|TRBV27|.|TRBJ2-7
TGTGCCAGCAGCACCCACCGGGGGGCCTACGAGCAGTACTTC
CASSTHRGAYEQYF
>.|TRBV11-1|.|TRBJ1-2
TGTGCCAGCAGCTTGAGCGGGGGCACCTACTATGGCTACACCTTC
CASSLSGGTYYGYTF
>.|TRBV21-1|.|TRBJ2-7
TGTGCCAGCAGCTCCCGGGGGAAAGGGCGCTACGAGCAGTACTTC
CASSSRGKGRYEQYF
>.|TRBV6-1|.|TRBJ1-5
TGTGCCAGCAGCTCAACAGGGATCAATCAGCCCCAGCATTTT
CASSSTGINQPQHF
>.|TRBV27|.|TRBJ1-4
TGTGCTACCAGTCACTATGGGGAAAAACTGTTTTTT
CATSHYGEKLFF
>.|TRBV6-1|.|TRBJ1-5
TGTGCCAGCTCTTCTGGGACCGATAATCAGCCCCAGCATTTT
CASSSGTDNQPQHF
>.|TRBV6-5|.|TRBJ2-3
TGTGCCAGCAATCGAGGGGAGGAAGATACGCAGTATTTT
CASNRGEEDTQYF
>.|TRBV9|.|TRBJ2-3
TGTGCCAGCAGCGTTAATAGGGCCAAAGGAGGCACAGATACGCAGTATTTT
CASSVNRAKGGTDTQYF
>.|TRBV6-1|once|TRBJ1-4
TGTGCCAGCAGTGAAAGACTAGGGCGCGCAGAAAAACTGTTTTTT
CASSERLGRAEKLFF
>.|TRBV6-1|.|TRBJ2-5
TGTGCCAGCAGTGAATGGAGGTCAGAAGGGGGTCTAGTGCAAGAGACCCAGTACTTC
CASSEWRSEGGLVQETQYF
>.|TRBV6-6|once|TRBJ2-3
TGTGCCAGCAGTTACGGCGTATCGCAGTATTTT
CASSYGVSQYF
>TRBD1|TRBV18|.|TRBJ1-1
TGTGCCAGCTCACCTCGGGACAGGAACACTGAAGCTTTCTTT
CASSPRDRNTEAFF
>TRBD1|TRBV2|.|TRBJ2-6
TGTGCCAGCAGTGAGACAGGGCGGGCCAACGTCCTGACTTTC
CASSETGRANVLTF
>.|TRBV6-5|.|TRBJ2-7
TGTGCCAGCACTGAGGGCGGCGATTTCTACGAGCAGTACTTC
CASTEGGDFYEQYF
>.|TRBV7-3|.|TRBJ2-3
TGTGCCAGCAGCTTATGGGGAGGAGGAGATACGCAGTATTTT
CASSLWGGGDTQYF